Listed below are T cell receptor beta chains from one sample, sequenced in a study of T cells after yellow fever vaccination. Each CDR3 protein is one row after TCRdb ran MiXCR on the 5' RACE reads. Among approximately 610,000 distinct CDR3 sequences listed, roughly a sixth were seen once. The sample consisted of PBMCs, taken more than 4 days after the first yellow fever vaccination. The receptors stem from a man aged 18 to 30 who received the YFV17D yellow fever vaccine. Each CDR3 is given with its conserved first and last residue. A D gene is named only where the DNA matches it firmly. Clone size appears in some rows only: once, few, many, or a class for an expanded clone.

j_gene	abundance	d_gene	v_gene	CDR3nt	CDR3aa
TRBJ2-1	NA	TRBD2	TRBV20-1	TGCAGTGCTAGGGCTAGCGGGGTCAATGAGCAGTTCTTC	CSARASGVNEQFF
TRBJ2-1	many	NA	TRBV12-3/TRBV12-4	TGTGCCAGCAGTTTGGCAGGGAGCGGGGAGCAGTTCTTC	CASSLAGSGEQFF
TRBJ2-7	NA	NA	TRBV23-1	TGCGCCAGCAGTCAAACTCGACAACACGAGCAGTACTTC	CASSQTRQHEQYF
TRBJ1-1	NA	NA	TRBV5-1	TGCGCCAGCACCGAGACAGGCTGGAGGGGCACTGAAGCTTTCTTT	CASTETGWRGTEAFF
TRBJ1-2	few	NA	TRBV11-2	TGTGCCAGCAGCTCCCGTAGGGATGGCTACACCTTC	CASSSRRDGYTF
TRBJ2-4	many	NA	TRBV29-1	TGCAGCGTCAAAAGCGGCTCGGGAAACATTCAGTACTTC	CSVKSGSGNIQYF
TRBJ2-7	many	NA	TRBV12-3/TRBV12-4	TGTGCCAGCAGTTCCGCCTACGAGCAGTACTTC	CASSSAYEQYF
TRBJ1-1	few	NA	TRBV27	TGTGCCAGCTCGGTGGCCCAGAACACTGAAGCTTTCTTT	CASSVAQNTEAFF
TRBJ2-7	many	NA	TRBV7-2	TGTGCCAGCAGGCCACTCGGAGTCTACGAGCAGTACTTC	CASRPLGVYEQYF
TRBJ1-2	few	NA	TRBV10-3	TGTGCCATCAGTGAAGGGGCGGTGGGTAACTATGGCTACACCTTC	CAISEGAVGNYGYTF
TRBJ1-2	NA	TRBD1	TRBV7-9	TGTGCCAGCAAAGGGACAGGGGAGAACTATGGCTACACCTTC	CASKGTGENYGYTF
TRBJ1-3	once	NA	TRBV4-3	TGCGCCAGCAGCCAAGATCGGCAGGGAAACACCATATATTTT	CASSQDRQGNTIYF
TRBJ2-5	NA	NA	TRBV6-2/TRBV6-3	TGTGCCAGCAGCCAAGCGGTGGGACAAGAGACCCAGTACTTC	CASSQAVGQETQYF
TRBJ1-1	many	TRBD1	TRBV27	TGTGCCAGCAGGGGACAGGGTTACACTGAAGCTTTCTTT	CASRGQGYTEAFF
TRBJ1-4	NA	TRBD1	TRBV20-1	TGCAGTGCTCGGCTCCACCTACCGGGACAGCAAGAAAAACTGTTTTTT	CSARLHLPGQQEKLFF
TRBJ1-5	many	NA	TRBV6-6	TGTGCGGAGGGGGGCACGAGCAATCAGCCCCAGCATTTT	CAEGGTSNQPQHF
TRBJ2-2	few	NA	TRBV7-2	TGTGCCAGCAGCTTATCGGCTGTTAACACCGGGGAGCTGTTTTTT	CASSLSAVNTGELFF
TRBJ1-6	NA	NA	TRBV25-1	TGTGCCAGCGAACGGTCGGGCTCACCCCTCCACTTT	CASERSGSPLHF
TRBJ2-5	NA	TRBD2	TRBV5-5	TGTGCCAGCAGCCGGGAGGACGGACGGAACAGAGAGACCCAGTACTTC	CASSREDGRNRETQYF
TRBJ2-1	many	NA	TRBV4-1	TGCGCCAGCAGCCAGGGGGGGCAGGGATACAATGAGCAGTTCTTC	CASSQGGQGYNEQFF
TRBJ2-3	NA	TRBD2	TRBV12-3/TRBV12-4	TGTGCCAGCAGTTCCCGGACTAGCTTGGTGTCAGATACGCAGTATTTT	CASSSRTSLVSDTQYF
TRBJ2-1	many	NA	TRBV7-8	TGTGCCAGCAGCTTCTCGGGGGTGGGTGAGCAGTTCTTC	CASSFSGVGEQFF
TRBJ2-5	few	TRBD2	TRBV19	TGTGCCAGTAGGAAATATGGGACTAACCAAGAGACCCAGTACTTC	CASRKYGTNQETQYF
TRBJ2-2	NA	NA	TRBV29-1	TGCAGCGTGGGCCGGGACATAGGGGACGGGGAGCTGTTTTTT	CSVGRDIGDGELFF
TRBJ2-5	NA	TRBD2	TRBV9	TGTGCCAGCAGCCCCGGGGGGGCCAATGTGGAGACCCAGTACTTC	CASSPGGANVETQYF
TRBJ1-1	NA	TRBD1	TRBV11-2	TGTGCCAGCAGCTTAGGAGTAGCAGGGGGCGCGGGTGAAGCTTTCTTT	CASSLGVAGGAGEAFF
TRBJ1-1	once	NA	TRBV6-1	TGTGCCAGCATGCAACAGATTCACACTGAAGCTTTCTTT	CASMQQIHTEAFF
TRBJ2-2	once	TRBD1	TRBV19	TGTGCCAGTAGAGGAGCCGGGACAGTGAACACCGGGGAGCTGTTTTTT	CASRGAGTVNTGELFF
TRBJ2-7	NA	NA	TRBV13	TGTGCCATCAGCTCCGGGCTCCTCTGCCAGACAGTTTTAACCTACGAGCAGTACTTC	CAISSGLLCQTVLTYEQYF
TRBJ2-3	NA	TRBD2	TRBV29-1	TGCAGCGTTGTCCCTAGCGGGGGGCCAGGAGATACGCAGTATTTT	CSVVPSGGPGDTQYF
TRBJ1-1	few	NA	TRBV5-5	TGTGCCAGCAGGTTGGAGCCCAGGGCCACTGAAGCTTTCTTT	CASRLEPRATEAFF
TRBJ1-4	few	NA	TRBV10-3	TGTGCCATCCAATCAGGGGCGGATGAAAAACTGTTTTTT	CAIQSGADEKLFF
TRBJ2-1	few	NA	TRBV15	TGTGCCACCAGCGTCCCACAGGAAACCTCCTACAATGAGCAGTTCTTC	CATSVPQETSYNEQFF
TRBJ1-2	NA	NA	TRBV12-3/TRBV12-4	TGTGCCAGCAGTCCAGGGGCCACCTATGGCTACACCTTC	CASSPGATYGYTF
TRBJ1-1	few	TRBD1	TRBV4-1	TGCGCCAGCAGCCAAGGTCGGACAGGGGGGAACACTGAAGCTTTCTTT	CASSQGRTGGNTEAFF
TRBJ2-3	few	NA	TRBV27	TGTGCCAGCAATGGAGGGCCCCTAGGGAACACAGATACGCAGTATTTT	CASNGGPLGNTDTQYF
TRBJ1-4	NA	NA	TRBV28	TGTGCCAGCAGTTTCTGGCACAGCCAAACTAATGAAAAACTGTTTTTT	CASSFWHSQTNEKLFF
TRBJ2-6	few	NA	TRBV24-1	TGTGCCACCAGTGTCGTTCGAACCCCTGGGGCCAACGTCCTGACTTTC	CATSVVRTPGANVLTF
TRBJ2-3	few	TRBD1	TRBV27	TGTGCCAGCAGTTCCAGGACAGGGAACCTCACAGATACGCAGTATTTT	CASSSRTGNLTDTQYF
TRBJ2-3	few	TRBD1	TRBV5-1	TGCGCCAGCAGCGTCGGACAGGCGGGCACAGATACGCAGTATTTT	CASSVGQAGTDTQYF
TRBJ2-2	NA	NA	TRBV7-9	TGTGCCAGCAGCTTAGGGGTTGCCGGGGAGCTGTTTTTT	CASSLGVAGELFF
TRBJ1-2	few	NA	TRBV27	TGTGCCAGCAGTTTATCGTGGGGGGCCTATGGCTACACCTTC	CASSLSWGAYGYTF
TRBJ2-7	NA	NA	TRBV5-4	TGTGCCAGCAGCCCACCCGGCAGGGGGGTTGAAGAGCAGTACTTC	CASSPPGRGVEEQYF
TRBJ2-1	few	NA	TRBV12-3/TRBV12-4	TGTGCCAGCAGGGGGGGCCACAATGAGCAGTTCTTC	CASRGGHNEQFF
TRBJ1-6	many	NA	TRBV7-2	TGTGCCAGCGGCGTCCCCGATTCACCCCTCCACTTT	CASGVPDSPLHF
TRBJ2-7	NA	NA	TRBV7-9	TGTGCCAGCAGCCCCTCCACAGATTACGAGCAGTACTTC	CASSPSTDYEQYF
TRBJ2-1	few	NA	TRBV5-1	TGCGCCAGCGGCCACGGGGGCAATGAGCAGTTCTTC	CASGHGGNEQFF
TRBJ2-1	few	TRBD2	TRBV11-2	TGTGCCAGCAGCCCCACCCGTCCTGGTAGCGGGGGGGCGGGTTTTGAGCAGTTCTTC	CASSPTRPGSGGAGFEQFF
TRBJ1-2	NA	NA	TRBV5-1	TGCGCCAGCAGCTTGACAGACCCCGTCTATGGCTACACCTTC	CASSLTDPVYGYTF
TRBJ2-1	NA	TRBD2	TRBV5-1	TGCGCCAGCAGCTTGACCTCTAGCGGGGGGGCCGTCGATGAGCAGTTCTTC	CASSLTSSGGAVDEQFF
TRBJ1-1	NA	NA	TRBV19	TGTGCCAGTAGTGTGGGTTTCATGAACACTGAAGCTTTCTTT	CASSVGFMNTEAFF
TRBJ2-7	NA	TRBD1	TRBV29-1	TGCAGCGTTACCGGGACAGGAAACTACGAGCAGTACTTC	CSVTGTGNYEQYF
TRBJ1-4	NA	NA	TRBV7-8	TGTGCCAGCAGCTGGATAGGGGGGGAAGGAGCCCGTGAAAAACTGTTTTTT	CASSWIGGEGAREKLFF
TRBJ1-2	NA	NA	TRBV5-4	TGTGCCAGCAGCTTGGTGCAGGGGCTAGGGTATGGCTACACCTTC	CASSLVQGLGYGYTF
TRBJ2-5	NA	TRBD2	TRBV7-2	TGTGCCAGCAGCTTAAGCGGGGATAAAGAGACCCAGTACTTC	CASSLSGDKETQYF
TRBJ1-2	few	TRBD1	TRBV5-1	TGCGCCAGCAGCTATCTGGACAGGACACCGAGCTACACCTTC	CASSYLDRTPSYTF
TRBJ1-1	few	NA	TRBV18	TGTGCCAGCTTAACGGTAGAGGGCCCGAACACTGAAGCTTTCTTT	CASLTVEGPNTEAFF
TRBJ2-5	NA	TRBD1	TRBV20-1	TGCAGTGCGCAGGGACAGCAAGAGACCCAGTACTTC	CSAQGQQETQYF
TRBJ2-5	many	TRBD1	TRBV12-3/TRBV12-4	TGTGCCAGCAGCTGGACAGGGTCGGGGGAGACCCAGTACTTC	CASSWTGSGETQYF